This T cell receptor (beta chain) originates from a study of T cells in women clearing cervical HPV infection (dated by TCRdb to between 2017 and 2018). With respect to the entire study: Cases were about 25 women with histologically confirmed HPV16-related CIN3 or worse, including a couple of invasive cancers. The 20 to 25 controls were women who cleared a single incident HPV16 infection within 12 months without developing precancer or cancer. Case blood was taken at the visit when the lesion was first identified, whereas control blood was taken when infection was no longer detected. Among cases, blood sampling came a median of approximately 150 days after lesion detection, with an interquartile range of 90 to 200 days. Since only a few of the women had HLA typing available, the possibility that HLA type was acting as a confounder could not be ruled out. This exploratory proof-of-principle case-control study, nested within the Guanacaste HPV Natural History Study in Costa Rica, compared TCR repertoires among women with different cervical HPV16 outcomes. Cases were matched to controls by age within five years and by the year the sample was collected. Median age was roughly 35 years in cases versus roughly 40 in controls, and baseline characteristics did not differ significantly. The parent cohort enrolled 8,500 to 13,000 women aged 18 or older in Guanacaste, Costa Rica, during about 1992 to 1994 and followed them for approximately seven years. Quality controls consisted of five blinded duplicates per group, for a total of roughly 60 samples made up of 50 participants and roughly 10 replicates.

Points the paper makes about the study in general: The cross-sectional design could not show whether associations preceded infection or resulted from it; effector/memory subsets and HPV-specific T cells were not isolated. Because T-cell numbers per sample were unknown, differences in richness could reflect varying T-cell content rather than repertoire biology. Random forest classifiers that combined richness and V gene abundances separated cases from controls with an estimated AUC of approximately 0.79. TCR repertoire richness was significantly higher in CIN3+ cases than in controls across sequencing depths, while evenness did not differ.

Of note for this clone: Its antigen remains unidentified.

TCR beta CDR3 regions were amplified by multiplex PCR from an average of about 1,100 ng genomic DNA per sample using the immunoSEQ assay. Primer bias was corrected in the assay by using a complete synthetic TCR repertoire to establish an amplification baseline. The amplicons were sequenced using the Illumina platform. As for the original processing: Sequences were error-corrected by clustering with frequency ratios and a modified nearest-neighbor algorithm and were then analyzed in the immunoSEQ Analyzer with IMGT gene definitions. At each rarefaction depth, TCR richness and evenness were averaged over 20 rarefaction repeats, and samples with fewer sequences than the depth were excluded. Wilcoxon rank sum tests with FDR correction were used to compare relative abundances of V, D and J genes between the groups. In the blinded duplicates, the intraclass correlation was 95.6% for TCR richness and averaged about 80% across 60 to 70 gene segments. What TCRdb holds here is the immuneACCESS table cut down to in-frame rearrangements. Part of the clones is not present; checked against another copy, under half of the missing clones reflect an unresolved V gene, and the others are unexplained. The V and J calls and clone size are taken from that table; D and trimming were inferred from the DNA. The sample's own table lists around 39,000 clones. The ten largest clones take up 3.7% of the sample.

Every participant had a single incident cervical HPV16 infection, and women with prevalent HPV16 infections were excluded. Cervical HPV DNA was detected with MY09/MY11 PCR, and genotyping was done with dot-blot hybridization. Around 15 mL of heparinized blood were centrifuged, and the buffy coat was split into aliquots, frozen at -30 degrees C, and then kept at -80 degrees C. Genomic DNA was extracted from buffy coat specimens using QIAGEN kits. Sequenced input: blood buffy coat. This sequence originates from a woman aged 18 to 75 with a cervical HPV16 infection that either progressed to CIN3+ or cleared (not recorded which).

The sequenced CDR3 bases are TGTGCCGCCGGCGGGTCCACTGAA. It codes for CAAGGSTE. The full CDR3 protein reads CAAGGSTEAFF. The rearranged segments are TRBV10-3 and TRBJ1-1, with no reliable assignment of the D segment. Read data end 3 residues before the CDR3 end; the end is taken from the germline J gene. From cysteine to phenylalanine, the CDR3 is 11 amino acids long. The DNA has 24 bases, all within the CDR3, and is read from base 1. Trimming takes 11 bases from V and 4 bases from J, and the germline ends sit 11 bases apart. Sequences ENHRY (CDR1) and SYGVKD (CDR2) are obtained from the germline V gene.